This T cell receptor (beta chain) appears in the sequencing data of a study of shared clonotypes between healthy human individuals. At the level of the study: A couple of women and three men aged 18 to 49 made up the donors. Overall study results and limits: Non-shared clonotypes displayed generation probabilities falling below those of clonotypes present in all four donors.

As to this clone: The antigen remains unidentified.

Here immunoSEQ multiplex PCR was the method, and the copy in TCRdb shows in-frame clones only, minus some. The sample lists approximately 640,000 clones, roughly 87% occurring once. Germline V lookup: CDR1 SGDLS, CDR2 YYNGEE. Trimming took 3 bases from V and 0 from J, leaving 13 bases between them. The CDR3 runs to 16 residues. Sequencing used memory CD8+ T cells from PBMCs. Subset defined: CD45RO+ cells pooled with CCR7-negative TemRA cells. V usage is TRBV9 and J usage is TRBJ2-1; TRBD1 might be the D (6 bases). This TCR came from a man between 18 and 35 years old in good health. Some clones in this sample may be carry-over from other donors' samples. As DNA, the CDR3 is TGTGCCAGCAGCGCCCCCCCGGACAGCTCCTACAATGAGCAGTTCTTC. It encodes CASSAPPDSSYNEQFF. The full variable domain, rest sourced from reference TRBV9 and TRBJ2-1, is DSGVTQTPKHLITATGQRVTLRCSPRSGDLSVYWYQQSLDQGLQFLIQYYNGEERAKGNILERFSAQQFPDLHSELNLSSLELGDSALYFCASSAPPDSSYNEQFFGPGTRLTVL.